Below, 21 T cell receptor beta chains from the same sample are listed, as sequenced in a study of blood T cell repertoires in COVID-19. Profiling relied on immunoSEQ multiplex PCR, and the TCRdb table lists in-frame clones only, not all of them. The sample holds about 390,000 clones, around nine tenths seen once. Specimen: PBMCs or T cells enriched from blood (not recorded which). These TCRs come from a woman aged 45-60 years who had recovered from COVID-19.

V and J are TRBV2 and TRBJ2-7; 7 bases map to TRBD2. Germline loops: CDR1 SNHLY, CDR2 FYNNEI. CDR3 length: 16 amino acids. V lost 2 bases to trimming and J lost 1 base; unmatched junction nucleotides: 8. CDR3 amino acids: CASSEFAGVTSYEQYF. The CDR3 DNA reads as TGTGCCAGCAGTGAATTTGCGGGGGTAACGTCCTACGAGCAGTACTTC.

The chain carries TRBV18 and TRBJ1-5; D may be TRBD1 (6 bases). The V gene lost 1 base and the J gene lost 9 bases, with 16 bases spanning the gap. The CDR3 consists of 15 residues. From germline, CDR1 is KGHSH and CDR2 LQKENI. The chain's CDR3 is CASSPRGGSEGPQHF. Written as DNA, the CDR3 is TGTGCCAGCTCACCACGGGGGGGCAGCGAGGGGCCCCAGCATTTT.

J is TRBJ2-3 and V is TRBV2; 9 bases map to TRBD2. Per the germline V gene, CDR1 is SNHLY and CDR2 is FYNNEI. V lost 4 bases to trimming and J lost 0 bases; unmatched junction nucleotides: 8. The CDR3 has 17 amino acids. The CDR3 DNA sequence: TGTGCCAGCAGTGCAGGGACTAGCACCCCCAGCACAGATACGCAGTATTTT. Amino acids: CASSAGTSTPSTDTQYF.

This clone was seen a single time. The chain recombines TRBV7-2 with TRBJ1-2; D is uncertain. Germline CDR1 SGHTA, CDR2 FQGNSA. The CDR3 is made up of 15 amino acids. V was cut by 1 base and J by 2 bases, with 11 bases left in between. The CDR3 region has the DNA TGTGCCAGCAGCTTAGAGGTCGGGTGGAACTATGGCTACACCTTC. Translation: CASSLEVGWNYGYTF. The variable domain in full, completed from reference TRBV7-2 and TRBJ1-2, reads GAGVSQSPSNKVTEKGKDVELRCDPISGHTALYWYRQSLGQGLEFLIYFQGNSAPDKSGLPSDRFSAERTGGSVSTLTIQRTQQEDSAVYLCASSLEVGWNYGYTFGSGTRLTVV.

The genes are TRBV2 and TRBJ2-7; D might be TRBD1 (6 bases). V lost 5 bases, J lost 4 bases, and 9 bases lay in between. The CDR3 length is 12 residues. Germline lookup yields CDR1 SNHLY and CDR2 FYNNEI. CDR3 protein: CASSTQGYEQYF. DNA for the CDR3: TGTGCCAGCAGTACGCAGGGGTACGAGCAGTACTTC.

The chain carries TRBV7-2 and TRBJ1-5; 8 positions agree with TRBD1. CDR1 SGHTA and CDR2 FQGNSA come from the germline V gene. The length of the CDR3 is 15 residues. V gave up 6 bases and J gave up 4 bases; unmatched junction bases: 8. CDR3 sequence reads: CASSYLRTGNQPQHF. The CDR3 nucleotides are TGTGCCAGCAGTTACTTGCGGACAGGGAATCAGCCCCAGCATTTT.

The chain uses TRBV3-1 (or the pseudogene TRBV3-2) and TRBJ1-2, with D perhaps matching TRBD1 (6 bases). The germline gives CDR1 LGHDT, CDR2 YNNKEL (reference sequence). The CDR3 consists of 15 residues. V lost 4 bases and J lost 4, with 16 bases in between. The CDR3 coding sequence is TGTGCCAGCAGCCCCGGGAGGGGGGACCGCTATGGCTACACCTTC. Protein product: CASSPGRGDRYGYTF.

As for this clone: At the DNA level, this CDR3 is encoded by other sequences in the same sample as well. The chain carries TRBV30 and TRBJ1-2, with 9 bases fitting TRBD1. The ends lost 5 bases at V and 3 bases at J; junction bases unmatched: 1. The germline V gene encodes CDR1 GTSNPN and CDR2 SVGIG (reference sequence). The CDR3 loop spans 12 amino acids. The chain's CDR3 is CAWDRGDYGYTF. The DNA of the CDR3 is TGTGCCTGGGACAGGGGGGACTATGGCTACACCTTC. Drawing the rest from reference TRBV30 and TRBJ1-2, the complete variable domain is SQTIHQWPATLVQPVGSPLSLECTVEGTSNPNLYWYRQAAGRGLQLLFYSVGIGQISSEVPQNLSASRPQDRQFILSSKKLLLSDSGFYLCAWDRGDYGYTFGSGTRLTVV.

This chain links TRBV2 with TRBJ1-1; TRBD1 agrees at 8 bases. V was clipped by 4 bases and J by 2 bases; unmatched bases: 9. The CDR3 is 16 amino acids. Per the germline V gene, CDR1 is SNHLY and CDR2 is FYNNEI. The CDR3 protein is CASSGRQGRPNTEAFF. As DNA, the CDR3 is TGTGCCAGCAGTGGCCGACAGGGGCGGCCCAACACTGAAGCTTTCTTT.

V usage is TRBV10-1 and J usage is TRBJ2-1; 7 nucleotides align to TRBD2. The V gene's germline CDR1 is WNHNN and CDR2 SYGVQD (reference sequence). The junction had 11 bases not matched to a gene; V was cut back by 8 bases and J by 4 bases. The CDR3 sequence is 15 residues long. The DNA for the CDR3 is TGCGCCAGCGGGGCCTTTGGCGGGAGATACAATGAGCAGTTCTTC. It encodes CASGAFGGRYNEQFF.

CDR3 DNA: TGTGCCATCAGTCTACCGGGACAGGGGCTCTCTGGAAACACCATATATTTT. As protein: CAISLPGQGLSGNTIYF. The chain joins TRBV10-3 to TRBJ1-3; the match to TRBD1 covers 10 bases. The CDR3 runs 17 residues. Germline V lookup: CDR1 ENHRY, CDR2 SYGVKD. V gave up 5 bases and J gave up 0 bases; unmatched junction bases: 7.

This sequence joins TRBV3-1 (or the pseudogene TRBV3-2) and TRBJ2-7; 8 nucleotides agree with TRBD1. CDR1 and CDR2 (germline): LGHDT, YNNKEL (reference sequence). The ends lost 4 bases at V and 5 bases at J; junction bases unmatched: 10. The CDR3 contains 15 residues. The CDR3, as DNA: TGTGCCAGCAGCCTAAGGGGACAGGATAAACACGAGCAGTACTTC. This encodes CASSLRGQDKHEQYF.

The chain has TRBV11-2 and TRBJ2-1, with TRBD1 matching 9 bases. CDR1 and CDR2 (germline): SGHAT, FQNNGV. The CDR3 spans 15 residues. DNA for the CDR3: TGTGCGGGGGCCTCCGGGACAGGGTCGTACAATGAGCAGTTCTTC. It is translated as CAGASGTGSYNEQFF.

The rearrangement uses TRBV13 and TRBJ1-5, with a weak D call TRBD1 (5 bases). The V gene lost 5 bases and the J gene lost 0 bases, with 8 bases spanning the gap. Germline CDR1 reads PRHDT; CDR2 reads FYEKMQ (reference sequence). CDR3 length equals 14 residues. This CDR3 reads CASSRTNSNQPQHF. CDR3 nucleotide sequence: TGTGCCAGCAGCCGGACAAATAGCAATCAGCCCCAGCATTTT.

The chain uses TRBV7-8 and TRBJ1-6, with TRBD1 matching over 8 bases. The trim removed 6 bases at V and 11 bases at J, leaving 9 bases unmatched. CDR1 and CDR2 from the germline V gene are SGHVS and FQNEAQ. CDR3 length: 14 amino acids. CDR3 sequence: CASRSGQGGAPLHF. CDR3 in DNA: TGTGCCAGCAGGTCTGGACAGGGTGGGGCACCCCTCCACTTT. Looking up the rest from reference TRBV7-8 and TRBJ1-6 gives the full variable domain: GAGVSQSPRYKVAKRGQDVALRCDPISGHVSLFWYQQALGQGPEFLTYFQNEAQLDKSGLPSDRFFAERPEGSVSTLKIQRTQQEDSAVYLCASRSGQGGAPLHFGNGTRLTVT.

This chain joins TRBV5-1 and TRBJ2-1, with D perhaps TRBD2 (5 bases). V lost 0 bases to trimming and J lost 8 bases, with 12 bases between them. The length of the CDR3 is 14 residues. Germline-derived CDR1 and CDR2 are SGHRS and YFSETQ. The DNA of the CDR3 is TGCGCCAGCAGCTTGGCTGGAATCGGGGATGAGCAGTTCTTC. Its protein is CASSLAGIGDEQFF. Full variable domain (remainder filled in from reference TRBV5-1 and TRBJ2-1): KAGVTQTPRYLIKTRGQQVTLSCSPISGHRSVSWYQQTPGQGLQFLFEYFSETQRNKGNFPGRFSGRQFSNSRSEMNVSTLELGDSALYLCASSLAGIGDEQFFGPGTRLTVL.

The genes are TRBV27 and TRBJ1-3; 12 bases align to TRBD1. This CDR3 is 16 amino acids long. Germline V CDR1 and CDR2: MNHEY, SMNVEV (reference sequence). V shed 5 bases, J shed 7 bases, and the junction held 9 bases outside the gene matches. In DNA form, the CDR3 reads TGTGCCAGCAGTCTCTCCGGGACAGGGGGCTTCAACACCATATATTTT. This sequence encodes CASSLSGTGGFNTIYF.

A note on this clone: Other DNA sequences in the same sample also yield this CDR3. The chain employs TRBV7-2 and TRBJ2-7, with D perhaps TRBD1 (6 bases). Per the germline V gene, CDR1 is SGHTA and CDR2 is FQGNSA. CDR3 length: 13 residues. V was pared by 6 bases and J by 0 bases, with 9 bases between. For the CDR3, the DNA is TGTGCCAGCAGTTCGGACAGCTCCTACGAGCAGTACTTC. Its translation: CASSSDSSYEQYF.

The rearrangement uses TRBV6-5 and TRBJ1-2, with D hard to call. The CDR3 has 14 residues. V was shortened by 5 bases and J by 7 bases, with 17 bases between the two germline ends. Germline lookup yields CDR1 MNHEY and CDR2 SVGAGI. DNA for the CDR3: TGTGCCAGCAGTCCCCCCGAGGTAAATCGTGGCTACACCTTC. Translating it yields CASSPPEVNRGYTF.

The chain combines TRBV27 with TRBJ1-4; 8 bases line up with TRBD1. V shed 6 bases and J 3 bases; nucleotides not matched to a gene: 9. The CDR3 extends over 16 amino acids. Germline V gives CDR1 MNHEY, CDR2 SMNVEV (reference sequence). The CDR3 nucleotides are TGTGCCAGCAGAACTGACAGGGGTGGGGCTAATGAAAAACTGTTTTTT. Its protein is CASRTDRGGANEKLFF.

In nucleotides, the CDR3 is TGTGCCATCAGTGAGACCCTAGCGGGGGGCCGGGGCGAGCAGTACTTC. Amino acid sequence: CAISETLAGGRGEQYF. The rearrangement links TRBV10-3 to TRBJ2-7, with 11 bases matching TRBD2. The CDR3 has 16 amino acids. Germline V gives CDR1 ENHRY, CDR2 SYGVKD. V lost 2 bases to trimming and J lost 6 bases; unmatched junction nucleotides: 9.